Listed here are 30 T cell receptor beta chains from one sample, sequenced in a study of T-cell memory formation after mild COVID-19. TCRdb independently ran MiXCR on the 5' RACE reads; one entry per CDR3 protein. This table holds 280,000 or so distinct CDR3 sequences, over 7% found once. The source material was PBMCs or a T cell subset sorted from them (not recorded which). Receptors were obtained from a man between 18 and 35 years old who had mild COVID-19 (a few samples of this study predate the infection). Cell type and time point are not known.

This clonotype was observed a handful of times. CDR3 loop: CASGRQGSDIQYF. Written as DNA, the CDR3 is TGTGCCAGCGGACGACAGGGGAGCGACATTCAGTACTTC. V is TRBV6-2 or TRBV6-3 and J is TRBJ2-4; TRBD1 matches at 8 bases. From germline, CDR1 is MNHEY and CDR2 SVGEGT. The V and J ends lost 8 bases and 8 bases, in that order; junction bases with no gene match: 8. The CDR3 totals 13 residues.

This clonotype was seen a few times. The rearrangement links TRBV20-1 to TRBJ1-1; 7 nucleotides match TRBD1. This CDR3 comprises 16 residues. The germline CDR1 and CDR2 sequences are DFQATT and SNEGSKA (reference sequence). V was pared by 0 bases and J by 0 bases, with 7 bases of the junction left unmatched. The CDR3 DNA follows: TGCAGTGCTAGAGACTCATCCAGGGGGGTGAACACTGAAGCTTTCTTT. This codes for CSARDSSRGVNTEAFF.

This clonotype was observed a handful of times. J is TRBJ2-1 and V is TRBV9; possible D gene TRBD2, 6 bases. V was trimmed by 4 bases and J by 7 bases, leaving 9 bases between them. CDR1 is SGDLS and CDR2 is YYNGEE in the germline V gene. There are 12 residues in the CDR3. The CDR3 coding sequence is TGTGCCAGCAGCATGCTAGCGAATGAGCAGTTCTTC. It codes for CASSMLANEQFF.

This clonotype was observed a handful of times. The chain has TRBV6-2 or TRBV6-3 and TRBJ2-2; D is possibly TRBD2 (5 bases). This CDR3 comprises 15 residues. Looked up from germline, CDR1 is MNHEY and CDR2 is SVGEGT. Trimming shortened V by 10 bases and J by 7 bases, and 22 bases separated the two germline ends. Here the CDR3 reads CATSPRRRVGGELFF. CDR3 in DNA: TGTGCCACCTCCCCTCGGAGGCGGGTCGGCGGGGAGCTGTTTTTT.

This clonotype came up many times. This sequence joins TRBV6-6 and TRBJ2-7; D might be TRBD2 (5 bases). The CDR3 has 13 amino acids. The V end was cut by 6 bases, the J end by 3 bases, with 12 bases between. The germline V gene encodes CDR1 MNHNY and CDR2 SVGAGI (reference sequence). The CDR3 reads CASSPTGNYEQYF. The CDR3 DNA reads as TGTGCCAGCAGCCCAACGGGGAACTACGAGCAGTACTTC.

This clonotype occurred a few times. This chain links TRBV7-9 with TRBJ1-1; D remains unclear. V lost 2 bases to trimming and J lost 6 bases, with 7 bases between them. Looked up from germline, CDR1 is SEHNR and CDR2 is FQNEAQ (reference sequence). The CDR3 length is 12 residues. CDR3 sequence: CASSLSSSEAFF. In nucleotides, the CDR3 is TGTGCCAGCAGCTTATCATCTTCTGAAGCTTTCTTT. Full variable domain (outside the CDR3, taken from reference TRBV7-9 and TRBJ1-1): DTGVSQNPRHKITKRGQNVTFRCDPISEHNRLYWYRQTLGQGPEFLTYFQNEAQLEKSRLLSDRFSAERPKGSFSTLEIQRTEQGDSAMYLCASSLSSSEAFFGQGTRLTVV.

The chain recombines TRBV7-2 with TRBJ1-2; D is undetermined. V was clipped by 2 bases and J by 4 bases, with 11 bases between them. Germline V gene sequence: CDR1 SGHTA, CDR2 FQGNSA. The CDR3 extends over 14 amino acids. This CDR3 is CASSLYSGGYGYTF. CDR3 sequence (DNA): TGTGCCAGCAGCTTATACAGCGGTGGCTATGGCTACACCTTC.

Ten or more counts support this clonotype. The rearrangement uses TRBV5-1 and TRBJ1-1; tentative D call: TRBD1 (6 bases). This CDR3 has 15 amino acids. Per germline, CDR1 SGHRS and CDR2 YFSETQ. Trimming cost V 4 bases and J 0 bases, with 13 bases left between them. CDR3 amino acids: CASSRNRELNTEAFF. The CDR3 bases are TGCGCCAGCAGCAGGAACAGGGAATTGAACACTGAAGCTTTCTTT.

This clonotype was detected many times. The rearrangement links TRBV6-2 or TRBV6-3 to TRBJ1-5; D gene uncertain. CDR3 length: 15 residues. Germline CDR1 reads MNHEY; CDR2 reads SVGEGT. The V gene lost 4 bases and the J gene lost 0 bases, with 10 bases spanning the gap. Written as DNA, the CDR3 is TGTGCCAGCAGTTCAATTTCTTATAGCAATCAGCCCCAGCATTTT. Translation gives CASSSISYSNQPQHF.

This clonotype has only a few counts. This chain joins TRBV20-1 and TRBJ2-1, with D unresolved. Germline values: CDR1 DFQATT, CDR2 SNEGSKA (reference sequence). The V and J ends lost 5 bases and 9 bases respectively, with 5 bases between them. This CDR3 region has 9 residues. CDR3 amino acids: CSAVVEQFF. The CDR3 coding sequence is TGCAGTGCTGTTGTTGAGCAGTTCTTC.

V is TRBV7-9 and J is TRBJ1-5; possible D gene TRBD1, 5 bases. This CDR3 is built from 13 residues. Trimming left V 3 bases short and J 7 bases short, with 10 bases between. The germline V gene encodes CDR1 SEHNR and CDR2 FQNEAQ (reference sequence). As DNA, the CDR3 is TGTGCCAGCAGCTTCCCGGGGGGGCAGCCCCAGCATTTT. Its translation is CASSFPGGQPQHF.

The V call is TRBV6-5, the J call TRBJ1-2; TRBD1 matches at 7 bases. The CDR3 extends over 16 amino acids. Per germline, CDR1 MNHEY and CDR2 SVGAGI. After removal of 5 bases from V and 2 bases from J, the junction contained 11 bases not matched to a gene. The CDR3 sequence is CASSTPRTGGNYGYTF. In DNA, the CDR3 is TGTGCCAGCAGTACCCCTAGGACAGGCGGGAACTATGGCTACACCTTC.

V is TRBV25-1 and J is TRBJ2-1, with a tentative D call TRBD2 (6 bases). Trimming left V 1 base short and J 10 bases short, with 14 bases between. The CDR3 runs to 14 residues. Germline lookup yields CDR1 MGHDK and CDR2 SYGVNS. CDR3 sequence: CASSEWPQAGEQFF. CDR3 DNA: TGTGCCAGCAGTGAATGGCCCCAAGCGGGCGAGCAGTTCTTC.

This clonotype appeared a few times. The CDR3 loop reads CASSLIPDRGLEHF. The CDR3 DNA reads TGTGCCAGCAGCTTAATCCCGGACAGGGGGTTGGAGCATTTT. V usage is TRBV7-3 and J usage is TRBJ1-5; 10 nucleotides match TRBD1. The V gene end was trimmed by 1 base and the J gene end by 14 bases; junction bases not matched to a gene: 8. Per germline, CDR1 SGHTA and CDR2 FQGTGA. This CDR3 comprises 14 residues.

This clonotype was found many times. This chain connects TRBV7-2 to TRBJ2-5; no definite D call. Germline loops: CDR1 SGHTA, CDR2 FQGNSA. V lost 8 bases and J 5 bases, leaving 18 bases between the germline ends. The CDR3 is made up of 14 amino acids. As DNA, the CDR3 is TGTGCCAGCTCCCCGGCTCGGTCTTCCGAGACCCAGTACTTC. Protein product: CASSPARSSETQYF.

The chain employs TRBV5-1 and TRBJ2-1; D could derive from TRBD1 or TRBD2 (5 bases each). With 0 bases removed from V and 6 bases from J, the gap between germline ends came to 7 bases. The CDR3 is 13 residues long. Germline CDR1 is SGHRS and CDR2 is YFSETQ. The CDR3, as DNA: TGCGCCAGCAGCTTGGAGGGACCCAATGAGCAGTTCTTC. Protein product: CASSLEGPNEQFF.

This chain uses TRBV5-1 with TRBJ2-7; D perhaps matches TRBD1 (6 bases). From germline, CDR1 is SGHRS and CDR2 YFSETQ. The CDR3 length is 13 residues. Between the trimmed V and J ends, which lost 0 bases and 4 bases, there was a span of 8 bases. This CDR3 reads CASSLGTEYEQYF. For the CDR3, the DNA is TGCGCCAGCAGCTTGGGGACAGAGTACGAGCAGTACTTC.

This clonotype appeared a few times. The chain combines TRBV29-1 with TRBJ2-7; D unresolved. Germline CDR1 reads SQVTM; CDR2 reads ANQGSEA. V shed 6 bases and J shed 4 bases, with 10 bases lying between them. The length of the CDR3 is 11 residues. This CDR3 reads CSVQQEYEQYF. In DNA form, the CDR3 reads TGCAGCGTGCAGCAGGAGTACGAGCAGTACTTC.

This clonotype was seen a few times. This chain joins TRBV18 and TRBJ1-4, with 12 bases aligning to TRBD1. The germline V gene has CDR1 KGHSH and CDR2 LQKENI. V was clipped by 5 bases and J by 7 bases; unmatched bases: 11. The CDR3 runs to 17 residues. The CDR3 spells CASSTGTGGAFFEKLFF. CDR3 DNA: TGTGCCAGCTCAACCGGGACAGGGGGCGCATTCTTTGAAAAACTGTTTTTT.

This clonotype has at least ten counts. The chain recombines TRBV12-3 or TRBV12-4 with TRBJ1-4; 10 bases agree with TRBD1. V gave up 5 bases and J gave up 0 bases; unmatched junction bases: 6. This CDR3 spans 17 amino acids. The CDR3 protein is CASSPGQGLATNEKLFF. In DNA form, the CDR3 reads TGTGCCAGCAGTCCGGGACAGGGGCTAGCAACTAATGAAAAACTGTTTTTT.

The chain uses TRBV5-6 and TRBJ2-2, with D tentatively TRBD1 (5 bases). CDR1 is SGHDT, CDR2 YYEEEE, per germline. The CDR3 runs to 15 residues. V lost 2 bases, J lost 5 bases, and 13 bases lay in between. The CDR3 DNA follows: TGTGCCAGCAGCTTTTTGGGGCTCGAGACCGGGGAGCTGTTTTTT. This translates into CASSFLGLETGELFF.

This clonotype was found a few times. The chain couples TRBV5-1 to TRBJ2-1; D is undetermined. The germline CDR1 and CDR2 sequences are SGHRS and YFSETQ. This CDR3 has 14 amino acids. V was cut by 7 bases and J by 9 bases, with 20 bases left in between. The CDR3 reads CASALNTAGGEQFF. The CDR3 DNA reads as TGCGCCAGCGCTCTCAACACGGCCGGCGGTGAGCAGTTCTTC.

This clonotype was seen at least ten times. J is TRBJ2-3 and V is TRBV4-1; TRBD2 might be the D (5 bases). The CDR3 spans 15 residues. Trimming stripped 4 bases from V and 5 bases from J, with 16 bases between. Germline CDR1 MGHRA, CDR2 YSYEKL. CDR3 amino acids: CASSLPPRAEDTQYF. CDR3 nucleotides: TGCGCCAGCAGCCTCCCCCCGCGGGCAGAAGATACGCAGTATTTT.

The chain recombines TRBV6-6 with TRBJ2-7, with 8 bases matching TRBD2. The CDR3 runs 14 residues. With 7 bases clipped from V and 2 bases from J, the junction kept 7 bases outside the gene matches. Germline loops: CDR1 MNHNY, CDR2 SVGAGI (reference sequence). DNA of the CDR3: TGTGCCAGCACCGGGGGGGGGCCGGCCTACGAGCAGTACTTC. It is translated as CASTGGGPAYEQYF.

This rearrangement joins TRBV3-1 to TRBJ1-2, with 8 bases aligning to TRBD1. The CDR3 length is 14 residues. CDR1 and CDR2 (germline): LGHDT, YNNKEL (reference sequence). With V trimmed by 1 base and J by 4 bases, 2 bases remained unmatched. The CDR3 protein is CASSQATGGYGYTF. The CDR3 DNA is TGTGCCAGCAGCCAAGCTACAGGGGGCTATGGCTACACCTTC.

This sequence joins TRBV6-5 and TRBJ1-5; D is possibly TRBD1 (6 bases). The CDR3 consists of 14 residues. V was trimmed by 8 bases and J by 4 bases, leaving 15 bases between them. The V gene's germline CDR1 is MNHEY and CDR2 SVGAGI. The CDR3 here is CASGGGTGNQPQHF. For the CDR3, the DNA is TGTGCCAGCGGTGGGGGAACAGGGAATCAGCCCCAGCATTTT.

This clonotype was recorded at least ten times. The J gene is TRBJ2-7, the V gene TRBV6-6; D tentatively fits TRBD1 or TRBD2 (5 bases each). Germline V gene lookup returns CDR1 MNHNY and CDR2 SVGAGI (reference sequence). CDR3 length equals 15 residues. The germline V and J ends were trimmed by 2 bases and 0 bases, with 11 bases remaining between them. The CDR3: CASSYGASSSYEQYF. CDR3 DNA sequence: TGTGCCAGCAGTTACGGGGCTAGCAGCTCCTACGAGCAGTACTTC.

This clonotype occurred many times. The rearrangement links TRBV24-1 to TRBJ2-5; TRBD2 agrees at 8 bases. Losses at the gene ends were 9 bases for V and 2 bases for J; bases not matched to a gene: 10. Germline V gene lookup returns CDR1 KGHDR and CDR2 SFDVKD. The CDR3 has 15 residues. Here the CDR3 reads CATPRGGTSQETQYF. The CDR3 coding sequence is TGTGCCACCCCAAGAGGAGGGACTAGTCAAGAGACCCAGTACTTC.

This clonotype was observed many times. This chain joins TRBV5-6 and TRBJ2-5, with D perhaps TRBD2 (6 bases). This CDR3 contains 16 residues. V lost 7 bases, J lost 4 bases, and 23 bases lay in between. The germline CDR1 and CDR2 sequences are SGHDT and YYEEEE. CDR3 in amino acids: CASDLWRLDGRETQYF. As DNA, the CDR3 is TGTGCCAGCGACCTCTGGAGACTAGACGGACGAGAGACCCAGTACTTC.

This chain links TRBV20-1 with TRBJ2-7, with TRBD2 as a possible D gene (6 bases). This CDR3 region has 17 residues. Germline CDR1 DFQATT, CDR2 SNEGSKA (reference sequence). V lost 3 bases and J 4 bases, leaving 25 bases between the germline ends. The CDR3 region is CSASRSPAGGGFYEQYF. The CDR3 DNA reads TGCAGTGCTAGTCGGTCCCCGGCAGGTGGGGGGTTTTACGAGCAGTACTTC.